Each of the 3 T cell receptor beta chains below was sequenced from the same sample in a study of T cells in localized non-small cell lung cancer. TCRdb's copy holds only in-frame clones and misses some; the assay was immunoSEQ multiplex PCR. This table holds fewer than 3,500 clones, approximately 17% found once. This specimen consisted of lung tumor tissue, obtained before any cancer treatment. The source of these receptors is a man aged 35 to 69 with stage I squamous cell lung carcinoma.

This clone is medium-sized within its sample. The V and J genes are TRBV6-8 and TRBJ1-6; no clear D. This CDR3 region has 14 residues. Germline V gives CDR1 MNHGY, CDR2 SAAAGT. V was shortened by 5 bases and J by 4 bases, with 9 bases between the two germline ends. In DNA form, the CDR3 reads TGTGCCAGCAGTGCTAGAAGTTATAATTCACCCCTCCACTTT. This translates into CASSARSYNSPLHF.

The chain employs TRBV6-8 and TRBJ2-7, with a tentative D call TRBD1 (6 bases). CDR1 is MNHGY, CDR2 SAAAGT, per germline. This CDR3 has 14 residues. Trimming shortened V by 4 bases and J by 3 bases, and 13 bases separated the two germline ends. The CDR3 loop is CASSSHTGFYEQYF. CDR3 coding DNA: TGTGCCAGCAGTTCCCACACAGGGTTCTACGAGCAGTACTTC.

This clone has only a few counts. The J gene is TRBJ2-6, the V gene TRBV6-8; possible D gene TRBD2, 5 bases. The V gene lost 10 bases and the J gene lost 2 bases, with 12 bases spanning the gap. Germline V gene lookup returns CDR1 MNHGY and CDR2 SAAAGT. The CDR3 has 14 residues. CDR3 DNA sequence: TGTGCCATCAGCTCTAGCACTGGGGCCAACGTCCTGACTTTC. The encoded protein is CAISSSTGANVLTF.